These 8 T cell receptor beta chains originate from one sample sequenced in a study of blood T cell repertoires in COVID-19 (dated by TCRdb to the early 2020s). The library was built by means of the immunoSEQ multiplex PCR assay. In its TCRdb copy, this immuneACCESS table keeps in-frame sequences only and misses some clones. Where compared with another copy, unresolved V genes explain less than half of these, and the others have no known cause. The sample table shows 330,000 or so clones, and roughly 90% are seen once. Approximately 9.9% of the sample belongs to the ten largest clones. Sequenced: peripheral blood. The receptors shown here come from a man younger than 40 with COVID-19, enrolled during active disease.

This clone came up once. J is TRBJ2-6 and V is TRBV27; a weak D match, TRBD2 (5 bases). The germline V gene has CDR1 MNHEY and CDR2 SMNVEV (reference sequence). CDR3 length equals 18 residues. V lost 4 bases and J lost 1, with 17 bases in between. The CDR3 here is CASSSVRVGRSGANVLTF. The CDR3 DNA reads as TGTGCCAGCAGTTCGGTGAGGGTTGGTAGGTCTGGGGCCAACGTCCTGACTTTC. The full variable domain, with the rest looked up from reference TRBV27 and TRBJ2-6, is EAQVTQNPRYLITVTGKKLTVTCSQNMNHEYMSWYRQDPGLGLRQIYYSMNVEVTDKGDVPEGYKVSRKEKRNFPLILESPSPNQTSLYFCASSSVRVGRSGANVLTFGAGSRLTVL.

The count of this clone is one. The CDR3 protein is CASKTGLGEKLFF. The DNA of the CDR3 is TGTGCCAGTAAAACAGGGCTGGGGGAAAAACTGTTTTTT. This sequence joins TRBV2 and TRBJ1-4; weak D call: TRBD1 (6 bases). Trimming stripped 9 bases from V and 8 bases from J, with 16 bases between. The CDR3 sequence is 13 residues long. Germline CDR1 SNHLY, CDR2 FYNNEI.

CDR3 coding DNA: TGTGCCAGCAGCTTGAGTGCGGGATGGGAGGAGACCCAGTACTTC. It yields the protein CASSLSAGWEETQYF. V is TRBV5-5 and J is TRBJ2-5; a possible D gene is TRBD2 (6 bases). V shed 1 base and J shed 5 bases, with 15 bases lying between them. This CDR3 has 15 amino acids. CDR1 and CDR2 from the germline V gene are SGHKS and YYEKEE (reference sequence). Drawing the rest from reference TRBV5-5 and TRBJ2-5, the complete variable domain is DAGVTQSPTHLIKTRGQQVTLRCSPISGHKSVSWYQQVLGQGPQFIFQYYEKEERGRGNFPDRFSARQFPNYSSELNVNALLLGDSALYLCASSLSAGWEETQYFGPGTRLLVL.

The chain joins TRBV6-2 or TRBV6-3 to TRBJ1-1; 10 bases match TRBD1. Germline V gene data show CDR1 as MNHEY and CDR2 as SVGEGT. CDR3 length: 15 amino acids. Trimming took 5 bases from V and 7 from J; bases not matched to a gene: 10. The CDR3 DNA follows: TGTGCCAGCAGTAATCCGGGACAGGGGCTGATTGAAGCTTTCTTT. Protein sequence: CASSNPGQGLIEAFF.

This clone appeared once. The CDR3 sequence: CASSIRTSGRVHEQFF. The DNA for the CDR3 is TGTGCCAGCAGCATACGGACTAGCGGGAGGGTGCATGAGCAGTTCTTC. This chain connects TRBV14 to TRBJ2-1; TRBD2 matches 15 bases. Germline assignment: CDR1 SGHDN and CDR2 FVKESK. With 5 bases clipped from V and 8 bases from J, the junction kept 7 bases outside the gene matches. The CDR3 runs 16 residues.

This rearrangement joins TRBV19 to TRBJ1-1; D is unclear. Germline-derived CDR1 and CDR2 are LNHDA and SQIVND (reference sequence). The CDR3 has 14 residues. Between the trimmed V and J ends, which lost 5 bases and 1 base, there was a span of 11 bases. The CDR3 sequence is CASSSRRGNTEAFF. DNA for the CDR3: TGTGCCAGTAGTTCCCGACGGGGGAACACTGAAGCTTTCTTT.

The chain's CDR3 is CASSTGQALKTQYF. As DNA, the CDR3 is TGTGCCAGCAGCACCGGACAGGCCTTAAAGACCCAGTACTTC. The chain has TRBV7-2 and TRBJ2-5; TRBD1 matches 7 bases. The CDR3 covers 14 residues. Trimming at V came to 5 bases and at J to 6 bases, leaving 9 bases not matched to a gene. CDR1 and CDR2 from the germline V gene are SGHTA and FQGNSA.

V usage is TRBV6-5 and J usage is TRBJ2-7; 7 bases align to TRBD2. Losses at the gene ends were 4 bases for V and 2 bases for J; bases not matched to a gene: 11. The CDR3 sequence is 16 residues long. Looked up from germline, CDR1 is MNHEY and CDR2 is SVGAGI. Written as DNA, the CDR3 is TGTGCCAGCAGTTCATATTGGGGGGAGGGGACCTACGAGCAGTACTTC. Protein product: CASSSYWGEGTYEQYF.